Below are 10 T cell receptor beta chains sequenced from a single sample in a study of T cell responses to AZD1222 COVID-19 vaccine. Sequenced by immunoSEQ multiplex PCR; TCRdb stores in-frame clones only, minus some. The table includes roughly 120,000 clones, roughly 90% detected once. The sequences come from peripheral blood, collected 28 days after the second AZD1222 dose. The receptor set was obtained from an adult who received the AZD1222 COVID-19 vaccine.

V is TRBV9 and J is TRBJ1-2; the D is unclear. Trimming removed 5 bases at V and 8 bases at J, with 10 bases between. Per the germline V gene, CDR1 is SGDLS and CDR2 is YYNGEE. The CDR3 is 11 amino acids. CDR3 loop: CASSALGGYTF. The CDR3 coding sequence is TGTGCCAGCAGTGCCTTAGGAGGCTACACCTTC.

V is TRBV20-1 and J is TRBJ2-3; D is perhaps TRBD1 or TRBD2 (5 bases each). Germline values: CDR1 DFQATT, CDR2 SNEGSKA (reference sequence). The CDR3 sequence is 17 residues long. V lost 3 bases to trimming and J lost 1 base, with 20 bases between them. CDR3 region: CSASATLSGRRTDTQYF. In DNA form, the CDR3 reads TGCAGTGCTAGTGCTACCCTCTCGGGGCGTCGCACAGATACGCAGTATTTT.

CDR3 sequence reads: CASSLAITGTGNNEQFF. CDR3 coding DNA: TGCGCCAGCAGCTTGGCCATCACCGGCACAGGGAACAATGAGCAGTTCTTC. V gene TRBV5-1 combines with J gene TRBJ2-1, with D perhaps matching TRBD1 (6 bases). Deletions cut 0 bases from V and 5 bases from J, with 18 bases between. The CDR3 has 17 amino acids. Germline CDR1 is SGHRS and CDR2 is YFSETQ.

This clone has just one count. V and J are TRBV11-2 and TRBJ1-1; possible D gene TRBD1, 5 bases. Between the trimmed V and J ends, which lost 4 bases and 5 bases, there was a span of 11 bases. CDR3 size: 13 residues. CDR1 and CDR2 from the germline V gene are SGHAT and FQNNGV. CDR3 DNA sequence: TGTGCCAGCAGCTCTCAGGGAAATACTGAAGCTTTCTTT. Its protein product is CASSSQGNTEAFF.

The chain links TRBV3-1 (or the pseudogene TRBV3-2) to TRBJ1-6; TRBD1 is a possible D gene (6 bases). The CDR3 sequence is 13 residues long. CDR1 and CDR2 (germline): LGHDT, YNNKEL (reference sequence). Between the trimmed V and J ends, which lost 2 bases and 10 bases, there was a span of 9 bases. The CDR3 DNA reads TGTGCCAGCAGCCAATCAGGGGAGTCACCCCTCCACTTT. It specifies CASSQSGESPLHF.

The CDR3 DNA is TGTGCCACCAGTCCGTCTTCTGGGGGCCAAGAGACCCAGTACTTC. This sequence encodes CATSPSSGGQETQYF. The chain is built from TRBV24-1 and TRBJ2-5; D may match TRBD1 or TRBD2 (5 bases each). CDR3 length equals 15 residues. The germline CDR1 and CDR2 sequences are KGHDR and SFDVKD. V lost 6 bases, J lost 1 base, and 14 bases lay in between.

The chain carries TRBV30 and TRBJ1-2; D might be TRBD1 (6 bases). The CDR3 sequence is 15 residues long. Trimming removed 7 bases from V and 2 bases from J, with 20 bases in between. CDR1 GTSNPN and CDR2 SVGIG come from the germline V gene (reference sequence). The CDR3 loop reads CASDSTGFENYGYTF. The CDR3 bases are TGTGCCTCCGATTCCACAGGGTTCGAGAACTATGGCTACACCTTC.

The chain joins TRBV5-4 to TRBJ2-3; TRBD1 matches at 7 bases. Germline V CDR1 and CDR2: SGHNT, YYREEE (reference sequence). The length of the CDR3 is 15 residues. V dropped 0 bases and J dropped 3; count of bases not matched to a gene: 4. This chain's CDR3 is CASSLGQGATDTQYF. The DNA of the CDR3 is TGTGCCAGCAGCTTGGGACAGGGTGCAACAGATACGCAGTATTTT.

The rearrangement uses TRBV4-3 and TRBJ2-3; D is undetermined. This CDR3 is built from 13 residues. Trimming cost V 3 bases and J 6 bases, with 10 bases left between them. The germline CDR1 and CDR2 sequences are LGHNA and YSLEER. DNA of the CDR3: TGCGCCAGCAGCCAGATACTGGGGGATACGCAGTATTTT. This sequence encodes CASSQILGDTQYF.

V is TRBV6-2 or TRBV6-3 and J is TRBJ2-5, with 7 bases identical to TRBD1. The ends lost 5 bases at V and 7 bases at J; junction bases unmatched: 16. Germline V CDR1 and CDR2: MNHEY, SVGEGT. The CDR3 totals 16 residues. DNA of the CDR3: TGTGCCAGCAGTATCCTAGGGGGCTCGACGGCAGGGACCCAGTACTTC. This sequence encodes CASSILGGSTAGTQYF.